This T cell receptor (beta chain) was documented in a study of memory CD4+ T cells and cytomegalovirus serostatus. Some clones are missing from TCRdb's copy, which holds only in-frame ones; the method was immunoSEQ multiplex PCR. The sample lists roughly 60,000 clones; roughly three quarters were seen once. As to this clone: The antigen remains unidentified.

The sort gate was single viable CD3+CD4+CD8-CD45RO+ cells for memory CD4+ T cells. After thawing, CD4+ T cells were positively selected. This CDR3 is 16 amino acids long. The germline gives CDR1 GTSNPN, CDR2 SVGIG (reference sequence). Trimming took off 0 bases at V and 0 bases at J, with 11 bases between the two ends. General observations from the study: About 40% of the roughly 160 known CMV-associated TCRbeta sequences appeared in CD4+ memory.

The rearrangement uses TRBV30 and TRBJ2-2; D is unclear. The TCR comes from an adult in good health and CMV-seronegative. Sequenced material: memory CD4+ T cells from blood. CDR3 DNA: TGTGCCTGGAGTGTACACGACAATTCGAACACCGGGGAGCTGTTTTTT. Translated, it gives CAWSVHDNSNTGELFF. Full variable domain (rest looked up from reference TRBV30 and TRBJ2-2): SQTIHQWPATLVQPVGSPLSLECTVEGTSNPNLYWYRQAAGRGLQLLFYSVGIGQISSEVPQNLSASRPQDRQFILSSKKLLLSDSGFYLCAWSVHDNSNTGELFFGEGSRLTVL.